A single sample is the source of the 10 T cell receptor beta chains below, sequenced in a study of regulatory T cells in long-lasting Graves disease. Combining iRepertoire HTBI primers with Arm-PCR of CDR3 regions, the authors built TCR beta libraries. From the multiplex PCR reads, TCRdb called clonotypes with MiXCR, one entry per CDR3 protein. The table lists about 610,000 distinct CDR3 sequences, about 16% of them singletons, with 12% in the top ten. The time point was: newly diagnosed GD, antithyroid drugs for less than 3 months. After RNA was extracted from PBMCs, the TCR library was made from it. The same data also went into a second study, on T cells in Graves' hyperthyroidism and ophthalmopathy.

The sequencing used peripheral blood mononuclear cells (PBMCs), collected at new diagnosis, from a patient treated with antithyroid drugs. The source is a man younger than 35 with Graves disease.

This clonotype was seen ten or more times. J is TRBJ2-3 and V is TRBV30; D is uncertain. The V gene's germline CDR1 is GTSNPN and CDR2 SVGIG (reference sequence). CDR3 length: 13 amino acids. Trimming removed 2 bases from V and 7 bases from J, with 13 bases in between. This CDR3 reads CAWSPQLTYTQYF. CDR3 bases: TGTGCCTGGAGTCCCCAACTTACGTATACGCAGTATTTT. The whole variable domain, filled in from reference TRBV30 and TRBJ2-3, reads SQTIHQWPATLVQPVGSPLSLECTVEGTSNPNLYWYRQAAGRGLQLLFYSVGIGQISSEVPQNLSASRPQDRQFILSSKKLLLSDSGFYLCAWSPQLTYTQYFGPGTRLTVL.

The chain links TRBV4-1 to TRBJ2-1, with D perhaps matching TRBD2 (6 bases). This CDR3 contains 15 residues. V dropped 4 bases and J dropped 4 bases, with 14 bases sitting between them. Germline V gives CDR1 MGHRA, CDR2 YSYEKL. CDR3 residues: CASSRLVGPYNEQFF. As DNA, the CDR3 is TGCGCCAGCAGCCGACTAGTTGGGCCTTACAATGAGCAGTTCTTC.

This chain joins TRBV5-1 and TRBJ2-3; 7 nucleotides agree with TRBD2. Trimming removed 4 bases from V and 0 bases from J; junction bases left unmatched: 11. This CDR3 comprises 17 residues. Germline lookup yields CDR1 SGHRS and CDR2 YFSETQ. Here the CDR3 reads CASSPATSRPSTDTQYF. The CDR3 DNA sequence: TGCGCCAGCAGCCCGGCGACTAGCAGACCTAGCACAGATACGCAGTATTTT.

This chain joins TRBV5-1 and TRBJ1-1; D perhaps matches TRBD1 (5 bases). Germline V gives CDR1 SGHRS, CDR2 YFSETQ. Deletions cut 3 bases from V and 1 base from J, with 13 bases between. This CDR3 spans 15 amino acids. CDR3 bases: TGCGCCAGCAGCTGGGACGGGACTGCGAACACTGAAGCTTTCTTT. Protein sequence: CASSWDGTANTEAFF.

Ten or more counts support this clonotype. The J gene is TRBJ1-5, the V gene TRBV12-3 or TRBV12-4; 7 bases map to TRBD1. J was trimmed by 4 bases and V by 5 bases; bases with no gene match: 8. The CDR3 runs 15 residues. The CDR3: CASSRTTGSNQPQHF. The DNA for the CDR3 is TGTGCCAGCAGTAGAACGACAGGGAGTAATCAGCCCCAGCATTTT.

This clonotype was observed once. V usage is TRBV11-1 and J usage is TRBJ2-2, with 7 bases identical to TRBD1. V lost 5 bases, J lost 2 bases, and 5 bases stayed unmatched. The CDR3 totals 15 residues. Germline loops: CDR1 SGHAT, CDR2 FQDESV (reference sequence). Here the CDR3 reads CASSPGQINTGELFF. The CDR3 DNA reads TGTGCCAGCAGCCCGGGACAGATAAACACCGGGGAGCTGTTTTTT.

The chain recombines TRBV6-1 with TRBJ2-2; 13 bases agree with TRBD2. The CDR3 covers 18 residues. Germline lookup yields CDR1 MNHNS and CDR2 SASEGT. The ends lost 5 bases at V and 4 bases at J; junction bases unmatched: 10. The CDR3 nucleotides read TGTGCCAGCAGTACCGGGACTAGCGGGACCCTGGGCACCGGGGAGCTGTTTTTT. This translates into CASSTGTSGTLGTGELFF.

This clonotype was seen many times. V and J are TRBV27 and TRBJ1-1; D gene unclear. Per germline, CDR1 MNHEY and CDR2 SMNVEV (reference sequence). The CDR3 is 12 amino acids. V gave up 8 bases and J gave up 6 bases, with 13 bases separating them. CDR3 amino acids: CASHGRGPEAFF. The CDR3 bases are TGTGCCAGCCACGGCAGAGGCCCTGAAGCTTTCTTT.

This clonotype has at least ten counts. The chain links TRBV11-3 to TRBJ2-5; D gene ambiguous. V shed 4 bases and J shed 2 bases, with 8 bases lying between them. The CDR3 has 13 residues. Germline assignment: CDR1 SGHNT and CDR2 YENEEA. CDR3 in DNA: TGTGCCAGCAGCTCTGACGGGCAAGAGACCCAGTACTTC. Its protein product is CASSSDGQETQYF.

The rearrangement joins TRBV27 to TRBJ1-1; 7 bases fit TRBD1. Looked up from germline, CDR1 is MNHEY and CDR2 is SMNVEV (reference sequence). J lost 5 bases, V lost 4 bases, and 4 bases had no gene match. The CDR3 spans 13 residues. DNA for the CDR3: TGTGCCAGCAGTTCAACAGGGGAAACTGAAGCTTTCTTT. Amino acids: CASSSTGETEAFF.